These 30 T cell receptor beta chains originate from one sample sequenced in a study of blood T cell repertoires in COVID-19. Libraries were prepared by immunoSEQ multiplex PCR; TCRdb keeps only in-frame clonotypes and omits some of them. The sample has 29,000 or so clones, 85% to 90% seen once. Sample: peripheral blood. These receptors came from a human donor in a cohort sampled during active COVID-19. The donor label of this sample is uncertain.

The chain couples TRBV9 to TRBJ2-3; tentative D call: TRBD2 (7 bases). The CDR3 length is 15 residues. From germline, CDR1 is SGDLS and CDR2 YYNGEE. Trimming stripped 1 base from V and 0 bases from J, with 9 bases between. CDR3 coding DNA: TGTGCCAGCAGCGTACGGGGGGCTAGCACAGATACGCAGTATTTT. It translates to CASSVRGASTDTQYF.

There are a few counts of this clone. This rearrangement joins TRBV13 to TRBJ2-7; 8 bases map to TRBD2. In germline, CDR1 is PRHDT, CDR2 FYEKMQ (reference sequence). V shed 5 bases, J shed 0 bases, and the junction held 6 bases outside the gene matches. This CDR3 contains 15 residues. The CDR3 DNA follows: TGTGCCAGCAGCACCTATAGCGGGAACTCCTACGAGCAGTACTTC. This sequence encodes CASSTYSGNSYEQYF.

This sequence joins TRBV6-6 and TRBJ2-7; D might be TRBD2 (6 bases). Germline V gene data show CDR1 as MNHNY and CDR2 as SVGAGI (reference sequence). The CDR3 has 14 residues. Trimming cost V 4 bases and J 2 bases, with 12 bases left between them. The CDR3 spells CASSWRDGTYEQYF. CDR3 coding DNA: TGTGCCAGCAGTTGGAGGGACGGAACCTACGAGCAGTACTTC.

The chain recombines TRBV11-3 with TRBJ1-6, with TRBD1 matching 9 bases. Germline-derived CDR1 and CDR2 are SGHNT and YENEEA. The ends lost 5 bases at V and 9 bases at J; junction bases unmatched: 8. The CDR3 spans 15 residues. The CDR3 loop reads CASSAEGQGGSPLHF. The CDR3 DNA sequence: TGTGCCAGCAGCGCAGAGGGACAGGGAGGTTCACCCCTCCACTTT.

The chain joins TRBV7-3 to TRBJ2-3; 9 bases fit TRBD2. The germline CDR1 and CDR2 sequences are SGHTA and FQGTGA. Trimming took 2 bases from V and 4 from J; bases not matched to a gene: 7. CDR3 length: 16 residues. CDR3 residues: CASSLGSGSYPDTQYF. In DNA form, the CDR3 reads TGTGCCAGCAGCTTAGGTAGCGGGAGTTATCCAGATACGCAGTATTTT.

A few counts support this clone. J is TRBJ1-3 and V is TRBV15; perhaps TRBD1 as D (6 bases). V dropped 1 base and J dropped 4 bases, with 14 bases sitting between them. Germline assignment: CDR1 LNHNV and CDR2 YYDKDF (reference sequence). CDR3 size: 16 residues. This CDR3 is CATSRGGGSGGNTIYF. In DNA, the CDR3 is TGTGCCACCAGCAGAGGAGGGGGTTCTGGAGGAAACACCATATATTTT.

This sequence joins TRBV15 and TRBJ2-7; 10 bases are shared with TRBD1. CDR1 LNHNV and CDR2 YYDKDF come from the germline V gene (reference sequence). This CDR3 is built from 16 residues. V shed 3 bases and J 3 bases; nucleotides not matched to a gene: 8. DNA for the CDR3: TGTGCCACCAGCAGGGCAGGGGGGACAGGGGTCTACGAGCAGTACTTC. Protein: CATSRAGGTGVYEQYF.

J is TRBJ1-3 and V is TRBV3-1 (or the pseudogene TRBV3-2); D possibly corresponds to TRBD1 (6 bases). The CDR3 is 14 amino acids. The germline V gene encodes CDR1 LGHDT and CDR2 YNNKEL (reference sequence). With 1 base removed from V and 4 bases from J, the gap between germline ends came to 8 bases. The CDR3 DNA reads TGTGCCAGCAGCCAAGGGCAGGGGGGAAACACCATATATTTT. Translating gives CASSQGQGGNTIYF.

CDR3 sequence: CATHTGIRNQPQHF. The CDR3 DNA reads TGTGCCACCCACACAGGGATTAGGAATCAGCCCCAGCATTTT. The chain employs TRBV6-6 and TRBJ1-5; D perhaps matches TRBD1 (6 bases). The CDR3 covers 14 residues. The germline V and J ends were trimmed by 10 bases and 4 bases, with 17 bases remaining between them. Germline CDR1 and CDR2: MNHNY and SVGAGI (reference sequence).

V gene TRBV2 combines with J gene TRBJ2-7; 9 nucleotides match TRBD2. The V gene end was trimmed by 8 bases and the J gene end by 4 bases; junction bases not matched to a gene: 6. Germline values: CDR1 SNHLY, CDR2 FYNNEI. This CDR3 comprises 13 residues. CDR3 in amino acids: CASWRGGLYEQYF. The DNA of the CDR3 is TGTGCCAGCTGGCGGGGGGGCTTATACGAGCAGTACTTC.

This chain connects TRBV24-1 to TRBJ2-3, with a tentative D call TRBD2 (6 bases). V was trimmed by 2 bases and J by 8 bases, leaving 10 bases between them. Germline V lookup: CDR1 KGHDR, CDR2 SFDVKD. The CDR3 has 13 amino acids. The CDR3 sequence is CATSDWGDRTQYF. CDR3 nucleotide sequence: TGTGCCACCAGTGATTGGGGGGACCGTACGCAGTATTTT.

The chain carries TRBV5-1 and TRBJ2-5, with D possibly TRBD2 on 6 matching bases. Trimming took 1 base from V and 4 from J, leaving 8 bases between them. This CDR3 has 13 residues. Germline values: CDR1 SGHRS, CDR2 YFSETQ. This CDR3 is CASSLSSGETQYF. CDR3 sequence (DNA): TGCGCCAGCAGCTTGAGTAGCGGAGAGACCCAGTACTTC.

The chain joins TRBV3-1 (or the pseudogene TRBV3-2) to TRBJ2-2, with 8 bases matching TRBD2. The V gene end was trimmed by 6 bases and the J gene end by 3 bases; junction bases not matched to a gene: 6. Germline-derived CDR1 and CDR2 are LGHDT and YNNKEL (reference sequence). CDR3 length: 15 amino acids. CDR3 nucleotide sequence: TGTGCCAGCAGTCCTCGGGGGGGGTACACCGGGGAGCTGTTTTTT. It specifies CASSPRGGYTGELFF.

As DNA, the CDR3 is TGTGCCAGTAGCCCCGGGACATACAATGAGCAGTTCTTC. Amino acid sequence: CASSPGTYNEQFF. The V call is TRBV19, the J call TRBJ2-1; TRBD1 is a possible D gene (6 bases). The CDR3 contains 13 residues. The ends were cut back, 6 bases at V and 4 bases at J, with 10 bases in the middle. Germline CDR1 LNHDA, CDR2 SQIVND (reference sequence).

This chain's CDR3 is CASSRLSPYEQYF. The DNA for the CDR3 is TGTGCCAGCAGCAGGCTATCTCCTTACGAGCAGTACTTC. This chain uses TRBV27 with TRBJ2-7; no clear D gene. From germline, CDR1 is MNHEY and CDR2 SMNVEV (reference sequence). With 6 bases removed from V and 4 bases from J, the gap between germline ends came to 13 bases. This CDR3 comprises 13 residues.

CDR3 bases: TGTGCCAGCAGCTTAGCGCGGGGTTGGAGTTCACCCCTCCACTTT. As protein: CASSLARGWSSPLHF. The chain combines TRBV7-9 with TRBJ1-6; D unresolved. V was clipped by 0 bases and J by 9 bases, with 12 bases between them. The V gene's germline CDR1 is SEHNR and CDR2 FQNEAQ (reference sequence). The CDR3 has 15 residues.

A single count supports this clone. The chain employs TRBV5-1 and TRBJ2-5, with 7 bases lining up with TRBD2. This CDR3 is 15 amino acids long. V dropped 5 bases and J dropped 3; count of bases not matched to a gene: 10. Germline V gene sequence: CDR1 SGHRS, CDR2 YFSETQ. The CDR3 DNA follows: TGCGCCAGCAGTAACGCGGGACTACCGGAAGAGACCCAGTACTTC. Amino acids: CASSNAGLPEETQYF.

The chain uses TRBV6-4 and TRBJ1-2, with D uncertain. This CDR3 is 14 amino acids long. The V end was cut by 2 bases, the J end by 7 bases, with 14 bases between. Germline loops: CDR1 MRHNA, CDR2 SNTAGT. The CDR3 protein is CASSDRQDPGGYTF. CDR3 nucleotide sequence: TGTGCCAGCAGTGACAGGCAGGATCCCGGTGGCTACACCTTC.

This chain uses TRBV5-1 with TRBJ2-3; TRBD2 agrees at 14 bases. J gave up 3 bases and V 0 bases, and 3 bases lay outside the gene matches. The CDR3 length is 17 residues. Looked up from germline, CDR1 is SGHRS and CDR2 is YFSETQ. This CDR3 reads CASSLGGTSGSTDTQYF. In DNA, the CDR3 is TGCGCCAGCAGCTTGGGAGGGACTAGCGGGAGTACAGATACGCAGTATTTT.

The chain is built from TRBV6-5 and TRBJ2-1, with D unclear. Per the germline V gene, CDR1 is MNHEY and CDR2 is SVGAGI. This CDR3 comprises 14 residues. V lost 2 bases and J lost 3, with 8 bases in between. CDR3 coding DNA: TGTGCCAGCAGTTACCAACAGAACTACAATGAGCAGTTCTTC. It is translated as CASSYQQNYNEQFF.

The chain carries TRBV6-1 and TRBJ2-7; TRBD2 matches 9 bases. Germline loops: CDR1 MNHNS, CDR2 SASEGT. The ends lost 1 base at V and 0 bases at J; junction bases unmatched: 13. The CDR3 has 19 amino acids. CDR3 nucleotide sequence: TGTGCCAGCAGTGAAGAGAATGGGTGGGGAGCGGGAGGCTCCTACGAGCAGTACTTC. Protein product: CASSEENGWGAGGSYEQYF.

This clone was detected a few times. The chain joins TRBV11-2 to TRBJ1-5; D possibly corresponds to TRBD1 (6 bases). Germline values: CDR1 SGHAT, CDR2 FQNNGV. Trimming cost V 3 bases and J 5 bases, with 11 bases left between them. There are 14 residues in the CDR3. CDR3: CASSFGPGDQPQHF. Here the CDR3 DNA reads TGTGCCAGCAGCTTCGGCCCAGGGGATCAGCCCCAGCATTTT.

The DNA for the CDR3 is TGTGCCAGCAGCTCCCCGGGACAGGGGAATTCACCCCTCCACTTT. Translated: CASSSPGQGNSPLHF. The chain is built from TRBV5-5 and TRBJ1-6, with 10 nucleotides matching TRBD1. Germline loops: CDR1 SGHKS, CDR2 YYEKEE (reference sequence). This CDR3 spans 15 amino acids. With V trimmed by 3 bases and J by 7 bases, 4 bases remained unmatched.

The rearrangement joins TRBV2 to TRBJ1-1; no reliable D call. The ends were cut back, 5 bases at V and 0 bases at J, with 10 bases in the middle. The CDR3 is 14 residues long. Germline CDR1 SNHLY, CDR2 FYNNEI. DNA for the CDR3: TGTGCCAGCAGTCCCGGACTCATGAACACTGAAGCTTTCTTT. It codes for CASSPGLMNTEAFF.

The chain links TRBV14 to TRBJ1-2, with D perhaps matching TRBD1 (5 bases). Germline CDR1 and CDR2: SGHDN and FVKESK. The germline V and J ends were trimmed by 0 bases and 8 bases, with 10 bases remaining between them. This CDR3 spans 13 amino acids. CDR3 in amino acids: CASSQDREVGYTF. CDR3 in DNA: TGTGCCAGCAGCCAAGACAGGGAGGTCGGCTACACCTTC.

The rearrangement links TRBV3-1 (or the pseudogene TRBV3-2) to TRBJ2-3, with 9 positions matching TRBD2. J gave up 1 base and V 3 bases, and 2 bases lay outside the gene matches. The V gene's germline CDR1 is LGHDT and CDR2 YNNKEL (reference sequence). This CDR3 spans 15 amino acids. CDR3 DNA: TGTGCCAGCAGCCAGTCTAGCGGGGGCACAGATACGCAGTATTTT. It is translated as CASSQSSGGTDTQYF.

This clone showed up just once. The rearrangement links TRBV12-3 or TRBV12-4 to TRBJ2-2; no definite D call. V shed 5 bases and J shed 7 bases, with 11 bases lying between them. CDR3 length: 13 residues. The CDR3 loop is CASSPTGGGELFF. For the CDR3, the DNA is TGTGCCAGCAGTCCAACCGGTGGCGGGGAGCTGTTTTTT.

The CDR3 DNA reads TGTGCCAGCTCACCCCCTAGCGGGAGGTCAGATACGCAGTATTTT. It translates to CASSPPSGRSDTQYF. The chain uses TRBV18 and TRBJ2-3; 11 positions agree with TRBD2. The CDR3 loop spans 15 amino acids. After removal of 3 bases from V and 4 bases from J, the junction contained 3 bases not matched to a gene. Per germline, CDR1 KGHSH and CDR2 LQKENI.

This clone was seen only a few times. This sequence joins TRBV18 and TRBJ2-2; 7 nucleotides match TRBD1. The trim removed 4 bases at V and 5 bases at J, leaving 4 bases unmatched. Germline V gives CDR1 KGHSH, CDR2 LQKENI. This CDR3 contains 14 residues. The CDR3 nucleotides read TGTGCCAGCTCACTCAACAGGGGTACCGGGGAGCTGTTTTTT. It translates to CASSLNRGTGELFF.

This sequence joins TRBV24-1 and TRBJ2-7; tentative D call: TRBD2 (6 bases). Germline V lookup: CDR1 KGHDR, CDR2 SFDVKD. Trimming took 2 bases from V and 4 from J, leaving 14 bases between them. The CDR3 contains 15 residues. The CDR3 sequence: CATSDSSGRWYEQYF. The CDR3 DNA is TGTGCCACCAGTGATTCTTCCGGGAGATGGTACGAGCAGTACTTC.